The clone carrying this T cell receptor beta chain appeared once. The data are from a study of T cell responses to AZD1222 COVID-19 vaccine. The CDR3 extends over 10 amino acids. Deletions cut 3 bases from V and 14 bases from J, with 8 bases between. Germline V gives CDR1 SNHLY, CDR2 FYNNEI. Repertoires were generated with immunoSEQ multiplex PCR, while TCRdb's copy carries only in-frame clones and drops some. The top ten clones hold roughly 1% of a sample with 200,000 or so clones, approximately 93% of them seen once. The sample was peripheral blood, taken 28 days after the second AZD1222 dose. V usage is TRBV2 and J usage is TRBJ2-1, with D possibly called TRBD1 or TRBD2 (5 bases each). The source is an adult who received the AZD1222 COVID-19 vaccine. The CDR3 DNA follows: TGTGCCAGCAGTGACATGGGGGAGTTCTTC. Protein: CASSDMGEFF.